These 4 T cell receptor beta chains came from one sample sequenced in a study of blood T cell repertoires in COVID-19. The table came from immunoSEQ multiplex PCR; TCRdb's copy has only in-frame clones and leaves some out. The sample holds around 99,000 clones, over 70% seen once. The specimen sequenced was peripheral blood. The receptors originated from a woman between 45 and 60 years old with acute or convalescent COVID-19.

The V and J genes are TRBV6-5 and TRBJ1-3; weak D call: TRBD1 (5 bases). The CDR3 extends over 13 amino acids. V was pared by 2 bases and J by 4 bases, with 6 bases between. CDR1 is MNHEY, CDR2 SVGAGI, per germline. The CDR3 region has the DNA TGTGCCAGCAGTTACCAGGGAGGAAACACCATATATTTT. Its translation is CASSYQGGNTIYF.

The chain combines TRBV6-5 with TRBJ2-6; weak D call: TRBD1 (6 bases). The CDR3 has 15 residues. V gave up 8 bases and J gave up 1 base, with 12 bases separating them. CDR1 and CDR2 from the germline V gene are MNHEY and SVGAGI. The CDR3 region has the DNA TGTGCCAGCCTCGAAGGGGGTTCTGGGGCCAACGTCCTGACTTTC. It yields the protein CASLEGGSGANVLTF.

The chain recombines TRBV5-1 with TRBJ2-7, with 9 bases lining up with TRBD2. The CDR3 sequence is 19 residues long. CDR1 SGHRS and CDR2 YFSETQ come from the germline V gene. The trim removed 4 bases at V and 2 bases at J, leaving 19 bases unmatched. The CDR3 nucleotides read TGCGCCAGCAGCCCCCCAGGGGGTGGCGGGGGGGCGGCGGCCTACGAGCAGTACTTC. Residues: CASSPPGGGGGAAAYEQYF.

DNA of the CDR3: TGCAGCGTTGAAAGTCCGGGACAGGGGGCGTTTTTCACCTTC. Its translation is CSVESPGQGAFFTF. The chain has TRBV29-1 and TRBJ1-2; TRBD1 matches 12 bases. The V gene's germline CDR1 is SQVTM and CDR2 ANQGSEA. V dropped 2 bases and J dropped 13; count of bases not matched to a gene: 11. The CDR3 is 14 amino acids.